Listed below are T cell receptor beta chains from one sample, sequenced in a study of T cell responses to AZD1222 COVID-19 vaccine. TCRdb keeps only in-frame clones here, not all; method: immunoSEQ multiplex PCR. The sample comprises 45,000 to 55,000 clones, around 80% of which are singletons, and 9.5% to 13% rests with the top ten. Sequences were derived from peripheral blood, sampled on day 0 of AZD1222 vaccination. The source is an adult in good health. CDR3s include the opening cysteine and the closing phenylalanine or tryptophan. D genes are given only for firm matches. For some rows the clone size is stated as once, few or many, or as a class when expanded; others skip it.

V	length	J	D	size	CDR3	DNA
TRBV29-1	11	TRBJ1-1	NA	NA	CSVNYGETAFF	TGCAGCGTTAACTATGGGGAAACAGCTTTCTTT
TRBV27	13	TRBJ2-2	NA	NA	CASSTMNTGELFF	TGTGCCAGCAGTACTATGAACACCGGGGAGCTGTTTTTT
TRBV18	15	TRBJ1-2	NA	NA	CASSPGQNTFYGYTF	TGTGCCAGCTCACCGGGGCAGAACACCTTCTATGGCTACACCTTC
TRBV18	16	TRBJ2-6	NA	NA	CASSPQTVAGANVLTF	TGTGCCAGCTCACCACAGACGGTAGCTGGGGCCAACGTCCTGACTTTC
TRBV2	15	TRBJ2-5	TRBD1	NA	CASSGGTGSYETQYF	TGTGCCAGCAGTGGCGGGACAGGGTCCTATGAGACCCAGTACTTC
TRBV7-2	16	TRBJ2-3	NA	NA	CASSLRAQGPYDTQYF	TGTGCCAGCAGCTTACGGGCACAAGGGCCCTACGATACGCAGTATTTT
TRBV29-1	11	TRBJ2-7	TRBD1	NA	CSIQGAYEQYF	TGCAGCATACAGGGGGCCTACGAGCAGTACTTC
TRBV14	14	TRBJ1-4	NA	NA	CASSQDLGGEKLFF	TGTGCCAGCAGCCAAGATCTGGGAGGTGAAAAACTGTTTTTT
TRBV19	15	TRBJ2-1	TRBD2	NA	CATRIGRGGKDEQFF	TGTGCCACCCGCATCGGGCGGGGGGGCAAGGATGAGCAGTTCTTC
TRBV18	15	TRBJ2-3	TRBD1	NA	CASSRDRANTDTQYF	TGTGCCAGCTCACGGGACAGGGCGAACACAGATACGCAGTATTTT
TRBV3-1/TRBV3-2	13	TRBJ1-1	NA	NA	CASSQDPGDEAFF	TGTGCCAGCAGCCAAGATCCGGGCGATGAAGCTTTCTTT
TRBV15	15	TRBJ1-4	NA	NA	CATSRDGGGSEKLFF	TGTGCCACCAGCAGAGATGGGGGGGGATCTGAAAAACTGTTTTTT
TRBV5-8	14	TRBJ1-1	NA	NA	CASSEQGRLREAFF	TGTGCCAGCAGCGAGCAGGGACGGTTAAGGGAAGCTTTCTTT
TRBV19	18	TRBJ1-5	NA	NA	CASSIGTATGYSNQPQHF	TGTGCCAGTAGTATAGGTACGGCGACCGGCTACAGCAATCAGCCCCAGCATTTT
TRBV7-2	18	TRBJ2-3	NA	NA	CASSLVGGLTTGTDTQYF	TGTGCCAGCAGCTTAGTAGGGGGACTAACGACCGGCACAGATACGCAGTATTTT
TRBV3-1/TRBV3-2	16	TRBJ2-5	NA	NA	CASSLTKEPYQETQYF	TGTGCCAGCAGCCTTACAAAAGAGCCTTACCAAGAGACCCAGTACTTC
TRBV25-1	15	TRBJ1-2	NA	few	CASSEWAGVNYGYTF	TGTGCCAGCAGTGAATGGGCAGGGGTTAACTATGGCTACACCTTC
TRBV11-2	14	TRBJ1-2	NA	NA	CASSLQRAGHGYTF	TGTGCCAGCAGCTTACAACGGGCAGGCCACGGCTACACCTTC
TRBV7-9	14	TRBJ1-4	NA	NA	CASSLRDGGEKLFF	TGTGCCAGCAGCTTGAGGGATGGAGGTGAAAAACTGTTTTTT
TRBV2	13	TRBJ1-1	TRBD1	NA	CASRRTGATEAFF	TGTGCCAGCAGGAGGACAGGGGCCACTGAAGCTTTCTTT
TRBV4-3	16	TRBJ2-1	TRBD2	NA	CASSQDLASGENEQFF	TGCGCCAGCAGCCAAGATTTGGCTAGCGGGGAAAATGAGCAGTTCTTC
TRBV7-2	17	TRBJ2-6	NA	NA	CASSLKIGLSGANVLTF	TGTGCCAGCAGCCTTAAAATTGGGCTCTCTGGGGCCAACGTCCTGACTTTC
TRBV2	17	TRBJ2-5	TRBD2	once	CASSSTSGRHVQETQYF	TGTGCCAGCAGTTCGACTAGCGGGAGGCACGTCCAAGAGACCCAGTACTTC
TRBV2	14	TRBJ1-5	TRBD1	once	CASSKQGINQPQHF	TGTGCCAGCAGTAAACAGGGGATCAATCAGCCCCAGCATTTT
TRBV6-1	15	TRBJ1-2	NA	NA	CASSERGRVDYGYTF	TGTGCCAGCAGTGAACGGGGCAGGGTGGACTATGGCTACACCTTC
TRBV3-1/TRBV3-2	14	TRBJ1-6	TRBD1	NA	CASSRQGMVSPLHF	TGTGCCAGCAGTCGACAGGGAATGGTCTCACCCCTCCACTTT
TRBV7-6	14	TRBJ2-2	NA	NA	CASSRGGLTGELFF	TGTGCCAGCAGCCGCGGAGGGTTGACCGGGGAGCTGTTTTTT
TRBV7-8	14	TRBJ2-5	NA	NA	CASSLPGTPETQYF	TGTGCCAGCAGCTTACCCGGGACTCCAGAGACCCAGTACTTC
TRBV3-1/TRBV3-2	15	TRBJ2-3	TRBD2	few	CASSLLAGAPDTQYF	TGTGCCAGCAGCCTTCTAGCGGGGGCACCAGATACGCAGTATTTT
TRBV28	14	TRBJ2-7	NA	NA	CASSPGTFHYEQYF	TGTGCCAGCAGTCCCGGGACTTTTCACTACGAGCAGTACTTC
TRBV19	15	TRBJ1-2	TRBD1	NA	CASSIPGQGLYGYTF	TGTGCCAGTAGTATCCCGGGACAGGGTTTATATGGCTACACCTTC
TRBV6-5	13	TRBJ1-5	NA	NA	CASTRELNQPQHF	TGTGCCAGCACCCGCGAACTCAATCAGCCCCAGCATTTT
TRBV5-1	16	TRBJ1-3	TRBD1	NA	CASSLDRVSSGNTIYF	TGCGCCAGCAGCCTGGACAGGGTTTCGTCTGGAAACACCATATATTTT
TRBV4-1	16	TRBJ2-2	NA	NA	CASSQGAALYTGELFF	TGCGCCAGCAGCCAGGGGGCAGCCCTATACACCGGGGAGCTGTTTTTT
TRBV7-2	17	TRBJ2-1	TRBD2	NA	CASSSLAGVGPFNEQFF	TGTGCCAGCAGCTCCCTAGCGGGGGTGGGACCGTTCAATGAGCAGTTCTTC
TRBV7-2	14	TRBJ1-5	NA	NA	CASSLVQSNQPQHF	TGTGCCAGCAGCTTAGTACAGAGCAATCAGCCCCAGCATTTT
TRBV7-6	15	TRBJ1-3	NA	NA	CASSPLAASGNTIYF	TGTGCCAGCAGCCCCCTGGCAGCCTCTGGAAACACCATATATTTT
TRBV3-1/TRBV3-2	14	TRBJ1-6	NA	NA	CASSKQVPLSPLHF	TGTGCCAGCAGCAAACAGGTCCCACTATCACCCCTCCACTTT
TRBV4-3	16	TRBJ1-6	NA	NA	CASSQDLIGWDSPLHF	TGCGCCAGCAGCCAAGATCTTATAGGGTGGGATTCACCCCTCCACTTT
TRBV5-1	16	TRBJ2-3	TRBD2	NA	CASSPIPGLATDTQYF	TGCGCCAGCAGCCCAATACCGGGACTAGCTACAGATACGCAGTATTTT
TRBV10-3	14	TRBJ1-1	NA	NA	CAIRKGASDTEAFF	TGTGCCATCAGAAAAGGGGCCTCGGACACTGAAGCTTTCTTT
TRBV20-1	13	TRBJ2-7	NA	NA	CSASVGAQYEQYF	TGCAGTGCTAGTGTGGGGGCGCAATACGAGCAGTACTTC
TRBV4-1	13	TRBJ2-3	NA	NA	CASSPGPANTQYF	TGCGCCAGCAGCCCAGGTCCAGCTAATACGCAGTATTTT
TRBV12-3/TRBV12-4	13	TRBJ1-4	TRBD1	once	CASNDRGLEKLFF	TGTGCCAGCAACGACAGGGGGCTTGAAAAACTGTTTTTT
TRBV19	14	TRBJ1-2	TRBD1	NA	CASKSGGAGQGYTF	TGTGCCAGTAAATCAGGGGGCGCCGGTCAAGGCTACACCTTC
TRBV2	13	TRBJ2-5	NA	NA	CASSWGLGETQYF	TGTGCCAGCAGTTGGGGACTGGGAGAGACCCAGTACTTC
TRBV30	17	TRBJ2-2	NA	NA	CAWSVSHPGRRSGELFF	TGTGCCTGGAGTGTTTCTCACCCGGGACGAAGGTCCGGGGAGCTGTTTTTT
TRBV2	13	TRBJ2-7	NA	NA	CASSESHSYEQYF	TGTGCCAGCAGTGAATCCCACTCCTACGAGCAGTACTTC
TRBV7-3	17	TRBJ1-1	NA	NA	CASSPRARGGVNTEAFF	TGTGCCAGCAGCCCCCGGGCGAGGGGTGGGGTGAACACTGAAGCTTTCTTT
TRBV6-6	14	TRBJ2-5	TRBD1	NA	CASKRQGPGETQYF	TGTGCCAGCAAGAGACAGGGGCCGGGGGAGACCCAGTACTTC
TRBV28	14	TRBJ2-5	NA	NA	CASRQRRTQETQYF	TGTGCCAGCAGGCAAAGGCGGACGCAAGAGACCCAGTACTTC
TRBV3-1/TRBV3-2	14	TRBJ1-1	NA	once	CASSERVGMSEAFF	TGTGCCAGCAGCGAGAGGGTAGGGATGTCTGAAGCTTTCTTT
TRBV4-3	14	TRBJ2-7	TRBD1	NA	CASSPDRGSYEQYF	TGCGCCAGCAGCCCGGACAGGGGGTCCTACGAGCAGTACTTC
TRBV19	15	TRBJ1-2	TRBD1	NA	CASSRPTGGNYGYTF	TGTGCCAGTAGTCGACCGACAGGGGGTAACTATGGCTACACCTTC